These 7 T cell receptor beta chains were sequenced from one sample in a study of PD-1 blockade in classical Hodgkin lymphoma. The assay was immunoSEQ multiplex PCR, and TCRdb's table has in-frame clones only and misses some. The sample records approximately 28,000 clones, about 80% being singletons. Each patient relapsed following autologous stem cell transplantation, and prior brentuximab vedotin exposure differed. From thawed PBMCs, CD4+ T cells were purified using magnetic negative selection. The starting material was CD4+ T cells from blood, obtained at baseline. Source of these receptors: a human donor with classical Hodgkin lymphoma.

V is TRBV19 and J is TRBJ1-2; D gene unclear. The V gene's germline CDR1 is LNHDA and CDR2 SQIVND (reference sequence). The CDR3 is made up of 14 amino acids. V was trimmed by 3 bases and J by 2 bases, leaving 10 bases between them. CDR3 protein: CASSILGANYGYTF. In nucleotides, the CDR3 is TGTGCCAGTAGTATTCTCGGAGCAAACTATGGCTACACCTTC.

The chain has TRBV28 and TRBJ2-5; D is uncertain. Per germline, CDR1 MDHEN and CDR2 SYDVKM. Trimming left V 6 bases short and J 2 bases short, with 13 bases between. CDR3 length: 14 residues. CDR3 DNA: TGTGCCAGCAGCCACTCGCCACAACAAGAGACCCAGTACTTC. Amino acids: CASSHSPQQETQYF.

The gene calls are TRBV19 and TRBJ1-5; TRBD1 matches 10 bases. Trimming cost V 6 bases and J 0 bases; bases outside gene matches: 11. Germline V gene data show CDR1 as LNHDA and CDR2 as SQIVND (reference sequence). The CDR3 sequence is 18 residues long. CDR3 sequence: CASRFRDRGFNSNQPQHF. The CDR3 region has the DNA TGTGCCAGTAGGTTCCGGGACAGGGGCTTTAATAGCAATCAGCCCCAGCATTTT.

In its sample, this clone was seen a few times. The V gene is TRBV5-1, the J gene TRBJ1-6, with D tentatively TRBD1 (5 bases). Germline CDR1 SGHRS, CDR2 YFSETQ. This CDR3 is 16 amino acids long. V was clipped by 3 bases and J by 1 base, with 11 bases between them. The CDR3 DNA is TGCGCCAGCAGCTCCGCTTGGGGGTCCTATAATTCACCCCTCCACTTT. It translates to CASSSAWGSYNSPLHF. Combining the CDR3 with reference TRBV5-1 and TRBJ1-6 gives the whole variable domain KAGVTQTPRYLIKTRGQQVTLSCSPISGHRSVSWYQQTPGQGLQFLFEYFSETQRNKGNFPGRFSGRQFSNSRSEMNVSTLELGDSALYLCASSSAWGSYNSPLHFGNGTRLTVT.

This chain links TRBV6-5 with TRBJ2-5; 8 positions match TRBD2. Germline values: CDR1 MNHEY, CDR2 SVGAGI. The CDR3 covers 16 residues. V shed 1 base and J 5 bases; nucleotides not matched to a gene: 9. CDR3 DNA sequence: TGTGCCAGCAGTTACTTCCCCAGCGGGGGTGGGGAGACCCAGTACTTC. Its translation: CASSYFPSGGGETQYF.

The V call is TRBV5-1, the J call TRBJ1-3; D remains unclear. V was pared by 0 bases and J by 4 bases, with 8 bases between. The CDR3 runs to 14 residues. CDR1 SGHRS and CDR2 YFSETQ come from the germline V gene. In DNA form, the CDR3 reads TGCGCCAGCAGCTTGGAAGGGAACGGAAACACCATATATTTT. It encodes CASSLEGNGNTIYF.

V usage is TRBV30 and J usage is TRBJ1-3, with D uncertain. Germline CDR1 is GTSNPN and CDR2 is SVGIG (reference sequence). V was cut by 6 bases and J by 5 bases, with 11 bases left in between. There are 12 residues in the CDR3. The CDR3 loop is CACQGWRNTIYF. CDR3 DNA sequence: TGTGCCTGCCAAGGGTGGCGAAACACCATATATTTT.